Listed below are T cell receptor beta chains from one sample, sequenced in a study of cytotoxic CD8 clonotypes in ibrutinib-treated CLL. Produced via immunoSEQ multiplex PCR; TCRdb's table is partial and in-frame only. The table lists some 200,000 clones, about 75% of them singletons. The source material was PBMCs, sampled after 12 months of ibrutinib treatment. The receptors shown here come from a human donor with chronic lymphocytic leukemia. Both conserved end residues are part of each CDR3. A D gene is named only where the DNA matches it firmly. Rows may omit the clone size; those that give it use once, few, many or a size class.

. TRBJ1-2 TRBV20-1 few TGCAGTGCTAGAGTCCTGATGGGCTACACCTTC CSARVLMGYTF
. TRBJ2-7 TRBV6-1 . TGTGCCCCCAAGGTGAGGTACGAGCAGTACTTC CAPKVRYEQYF
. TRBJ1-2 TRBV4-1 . TGCGCCAGCAGCCACGATACAGGTTGGAACTATGGCTACACCTTC CASSHDTGWNYGYTF
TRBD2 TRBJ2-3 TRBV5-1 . TGCGCCAGCAGCCCAGGACTAGCGGGAGCAGATACGCAGTATTTT CASSPGLAGADTQYF
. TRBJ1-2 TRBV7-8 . TGTGCCAGCAGCCCCCATGTCCCTAACTATGGCTACACCTTC CASSPHVPNYGYTF
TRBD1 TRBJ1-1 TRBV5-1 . TGCGCCAGCAGCCCGGCATTGGGGACAGGGACAACCACTGAAGCTTTCTTT CASSPALGTGTTTEAFF
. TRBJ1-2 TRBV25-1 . TGTGCCAGCAGTTATGGTCCCCAGGCGCGGGGCTACACCTTC CASSYGPQARGYTF
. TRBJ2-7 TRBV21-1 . TGTGCCAGCAGCCTGAACAACAGGGGACATAACTACGAGCAGTACTTC CASSLNNRGHNYEQYF
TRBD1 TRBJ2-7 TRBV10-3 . TGTGCCATCAGCCCCCGACAGGGGGCTGGAGAGCAGTACTTC CAISPRQGAGEQYF
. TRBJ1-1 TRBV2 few TGTGCCAGCAGTGGAGGCATGATGGGGGCAACTGAAGCTTTCTTT CASSGGMMGATEAFF
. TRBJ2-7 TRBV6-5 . TGTGCCAGCAGTTTCGGGAGAGTCGATGTATACGAGCAGTACTTC CASSFGRVDVYEQYF
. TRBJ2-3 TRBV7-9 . TGTGCCAGCAGCTTAGACCACGGGTCGGCAGATACGCAGTATTTT CASSLDHGSADTQYF
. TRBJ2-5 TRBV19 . TGTGCCAGTAGTATAATCGGGGCCGGAGGGGAGACCCAGTACTTC CASSIIGAGGETQYF
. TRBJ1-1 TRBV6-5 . TGTGCCAGCAGTTACAGGGGACTACAGAACACTGAAGCTTTCTTT CASSYRGLQNTEAFF
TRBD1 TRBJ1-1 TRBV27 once TGTGCCAGCAGCCCCGGCCCCCACAGGGGAACGAACACTGAAGCTTTCTTT CASSPGPHRGTNTEAFF
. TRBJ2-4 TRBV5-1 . TGCGCCAGCAGCTCACCTAGGGCCAAAAACATTCAGTACTTC CASSSPRAKNIQYF
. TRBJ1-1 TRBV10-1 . TGCGCCAGCAGGGGGGAATCCACTGAAGCTTTCTTT CASRGESTEAFF
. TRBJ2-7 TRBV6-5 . TGTGCCAGCAGTCAACAGGGCTCCTACGAGCAGTACTTC CASSQQGSYEQYF
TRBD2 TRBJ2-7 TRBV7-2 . TGTGCCAGCAGCTTAGAATTAGCGGGAGGTTTGGACGAGCAGTACTTC CASSLELAGGLDEQYF
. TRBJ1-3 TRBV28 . TGTGCCAGCAGTTCGGTAATCTCTGGAAACACCATATATTTT CASSSVISGNTIYF
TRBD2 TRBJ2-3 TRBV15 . TGTGCCACCACCCCGAGCGGGAGGGCCTTGGCAAATACGCAGTATTTT CATTPSGRALANTQYF
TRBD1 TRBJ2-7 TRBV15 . TGTGCCACCAGCCCCCGACAGGGATACGAGCAGTACTTC CATSPRQGYEQYF
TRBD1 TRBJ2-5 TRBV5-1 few TGCGCCAGCGGGACAGGGGGGTACCAAGAGACCCAGTACTTC CASGTGGYQETQYF
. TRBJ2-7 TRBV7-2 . TGTGCCAGCAGCTTCTCAACTAGTCCCCCCGAGCAGTACTTC CASSFSTSPPEQYF
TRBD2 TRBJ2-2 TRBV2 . TGTGCCAGCAGTGAGCTAGCGGGAGGTTGGACCGGGGAGCTGTTTTTT CASSELAGGWTGELFF
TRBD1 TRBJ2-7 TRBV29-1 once TGCAGCGTTCACGGTACAGGGGAAGCCTACGAGCAGTACTTC CSVHGTGEAYEQYF
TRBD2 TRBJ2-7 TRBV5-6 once TGTGCCAGCAGCTTTCGAAGCGGGGGTTACGAGCAGTACTTC CASSFRSGGYEQYF
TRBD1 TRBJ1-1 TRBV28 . TGTGCCAGCCTACAGGGGGGGTACACTGAAGCTTTCTTT CASLQGGYTEAFF
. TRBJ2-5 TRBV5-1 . TGCGCCAGCAGCGCGGTCCTCCAAGAGACCCAGTACTTC CASSAVLQETQYF
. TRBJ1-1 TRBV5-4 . TGTGCCAGCAGCTCCGGTGGGGGGTGGACCCCCACTGAAGCTTTCTTT CASSSGGGWTPTEAFF
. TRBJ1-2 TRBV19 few TGTGCCAGTAGTATATACCCTGGACAGATTGGCTACACCTTC CASSIYPGQIGYTF
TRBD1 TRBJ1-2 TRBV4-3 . TGCGCCAGCAGCCACTACAGACAGGGCGAGGACTATGGCTACACCTTC CASSHYRQGEDYGYTF
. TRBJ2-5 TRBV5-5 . TGTGCCAGCAGCTTGGGTGGGGGCAGCCAAGAGACCCAGTACTTC CASSLGGGSQETQYF
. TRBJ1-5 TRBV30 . TGTGCCTGGAGTGCGGCCTCAGGGGTGGGTCAGCCCCAGCATTTT CAWSAASGVGQPQHF
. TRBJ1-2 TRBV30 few TGTGCCTGGATCTATTCCGGGGGGACGAGCGGCTACACCTTC CAWIYSGGTSGYTF
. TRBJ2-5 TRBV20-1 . TGCAGTGCCGGGGGCCAGGGGACCCAGTACTTC CSAGGQGTQYF
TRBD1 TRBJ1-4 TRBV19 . TGTGCCAGTAAACCACCGGGACAGAGAAATGAAAAACTGTTTTTT CASKPPGQRNEKLFF
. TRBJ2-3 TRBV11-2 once TGTGCCAGCAGCTTTGAGGGTAGCGGCACAGATACGCAGTATTTT CASSFEGSGTDTQYF
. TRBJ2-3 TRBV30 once TGTGCCTGGAGTGTACATCACGTTACGCAGTATTTT CAWSVHHVTQYF
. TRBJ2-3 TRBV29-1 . TGCAGCTCTCAGGGGTCTGGGACAGATACGCAGTATTTT CSSQGSGTDTQYF
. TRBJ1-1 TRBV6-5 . TGTGCCAGCAGTCCGATTCGCGAGGGGAACACTGAAGCTTTCTTT CASSPIREGNTEAFF
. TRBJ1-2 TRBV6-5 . TGTGCCAGCACTTCGACACCCAGGAATGGCTACACCTTC CASTSTPRNGYTF